A selection of T cell receptor beta chains follows, all from one sample in a study of blood T cells in healthy people across ages. Each CDR3 protein gets one entry after TCRdb re-called the 5' RACE reads with MiXCR. The repertoire has 800,000 to 950,000 distinct CDR3 sequences, roughly 52% of them found once; the top ten carry roughly 13%. What was sequenced was blood. The source is a man aged 25 to 40 in good health. Each CDR3 is given with its conserved first and last residue. A D gene is named only where the DNA matches it firmly. Expanded clones get a size class; other rows say once, few or many, or leave the size out.

d_call clone_size j_call v_call cdr3_aa cdr3_nt
TRBD2 NA TRBJ2-3 TRBV20-1 CHAPGTSGAPADTQYF TGCCATGCTCCCGGGACTAGCGGGGCCCCCGCAGATACGCAGTATTTT
TRBD2 NA TRBJ2-1 TRBV28 CASSFSGGRNEQFF TGTGCCAGCAGTTTTAGCGGGGGCCGGAATGAGCAGTTCTTC
NA few TRBJ2-3 TRBV4-1 CASSPLAGRWSTDTQYF TGCGCCAGCAGCCCCCTAGCAGGGCGGTGGAGCACAGATACGCAGTATTTT
NA NA TRBJ2-1 TRBV20-1 CSARRGLGEQFF TGCAGTGCTCGCAGGGGATTGGGTGAGCAGTTCTTC
NA NA TRBJ1-6 TRBV27 CASSFTDGHNSPLHF TGTGCCAGCAGTTTCACGGACGGCCATAATTCACCCCTCCACTTT
NA many TRBJ2-5 TRBV6-2/TRBV6-3 CASSYASGQETQYF TGTGCCAGCAGTTACGCCAGTGGCCAAGAGACCCAGTACTTC
TRBD2 NA TRBJ2-1 TRBV2 CASSVSAGLGIQSSYNEQFF TGTGCCAGCAGTGTGTCGGCGGGACTAGGGATCCAGAGCTCCTACAATGAGCAGTTCTTC
NA NA TRBJ1-5 TRBV27 CASSLDWEANQPQHF TGTGCCAGCAGTTTGGATTGGGAAGCCAATCAGCCCCAGCATTTT
TRBD1 few TRBJ2-7 TRBV5-6 CASSLGPGQGFGHEQYF TGTGCCAGCAGCTTGGGACCGGGACAGGGGTTTGGTCACGAGCAGTACTTC
TRBD2 NA TRBJ2-3 TRBV5-6 CASDQAGVLDTQYF TGTGCCAGTGATCAAGCGGGGGTACTAGATACGCAGTATTTT
NA medium-sized TRBJ2-7 TRBV4-2 CASSPLDKPYEQYF TGTGCCAGCAGCCCCTTAGACAAGCCCTACGAGCAGTACTTC
TRBD1 few TRBJ2-1 TRBV7-9 CASRQTGGEQFF TGTGCCAGCAGACAAACAGGGGGGGAGCAGTTCTTC
NA few TRBJ1-4 TRBV12-3/TRBV12-4 CASSFLPTTGAGTNEKLFF TGTGCCAGCAGTTTTCTCCCCACCACGGGGGCGGGCACTAATGAAAAACTGTTTTTT
TRBD1 NA TRBJ1-5 TRBV4-1 CASSQEGGRGNQPQHF TGCGCCAGCAGCCAAGAAGGGGGCAGGGGCAATCAGCCCCAGCATTTT
NA few TRBJ2-5 TRBV6-1 CASSEVAPPVTQYF TGTGCCAGCAGTGAAGTGGCACCCCCTGTGACCCAGTACTTC
TRBD1 many TRBJ2-5 TRBV12-3/TRBV12-4 CASSFRTGRQETQYF TGTGCCAGCAGTTTTAGGACAGGGAGGCAAGAGACCCAGTACTTC
NA many TRBJ2-3 TRBV6-6 CASSYPPGDTQYF TGTGCCAGCAGTTACCCCCCCGGTGATACGCAGTATTTT
TRBD1 many TRBJ1-5 TRBV4-3 CASSQDPQGAGSNQPQHF TGCGCCAGCAGCCAAGATCCACAGGGGGCTGGTAGCAATCAGCCCCAGCATTTT
NA NA TRBJ2-5 TRBV9 CASSASPGEQETQYF TGTGCCAGCAGCGCGTCCCCAGGGGAACAAGAGACCCAGTACTTC
NA NA TRBJ2-5 TRBV11-2 CASSLTTGEGMETQYF TGTGCCAGCAGCTTAACCACAGGGGAGGGAATGGAGACCCAGTACTTC
TRBD1 NA TRBJ1-1 TRBV12-5 CASGGGQGVAEAFF TGTGCTAGTGGGGGTGGACAGGGAGTGGCTGAAGCTTTCTTT
NA NA TRBJ1-1 TRBV3-1 CASSQVAGSVRMNTEAFF TGTGCCAGCAGCCAAGTTGCAGGGAGCGTCAGAATGAACACTGAAGCTTTCTTT
NA few TRBJ2-7 TRBV7-9 CASEEGDGLNHEQYF TGTGCCAGCGAAGAAGGGGACGGCCTCAACCACGAGCAGTACTTC
NA few TRBJ2-6 TRBV3-1 CASTQSERISGANVLTF TGTGCCAGCACCCAAAGTGAACGCATCTCTGGGGCCAACGTCCTGACTTTC
NA NA TRBJ2-7 TRBV5-1 CASSPQGRGPYGQYF TGCGCCAGCAGCCCTCAAGGGCGGGGGCCCTACGGGCAGTACTTC
NA NA TRBJ2-7 TRBV7-2 CASSPPGYNNEQYF TGTGCCAGCAGCCCCCCGGGCTATAACAATGAGCAGTACTTC
TRBD2 many TRBJ2-4 TRBV20-1 CSATKAGNKNIQYF TGCAGTGCTACAAAAGCGGGGAATAAAAACATTCAGTACTTC
NA NA TRBJ2-3 TRBV20-1 CSVYPPGDTQYF TGCAGTGTGTATCCGCCTGGTGATACGCAGTATTTT
NA once TRBJ1-1 TRBV7-3 CASSPQGKSNTEAFF TGTGCCAGCAGCCCCCAGGGCAAATCGAACACTGAAGCTTTCTTT
TRBD1 few TRBJ1-6 TRBV3-1 CASRPGTGNSPLHF TGTGCCAGCAGGCCCGGGACAGGGAATTCACCCCTCCACTTT
TRBD1 few TRBJ1-2 TRBV12-3/TRBV12-4 CASSGTGGLGYTF TGTGCCAGCAGTGGGACAGGGGGACTTGGCTACACCTTC
TRBD1 few TRBJ2-5 TRBV5-1 CASSSGQVQETQYF TGCGCCAGCAGCTCCGGACAGGTTCAAGAGACCCAGTACTTC
NA many TRBJ2-5 TRBV4-3 CASSQDAPGSQETQYF TGCGCCAGCAGCCAAGATGCCCCGGGATCCCAAGAGACCCAGTACTTC
NA few TRBJ1-1 TRBV6-5 CASSKNRAFAFF TGTGCCAGCAGTAAAAACAGGGCGTTTGCTTTCTTT
NA many TRBJ2-5 TRBV4-1 CASSQDGLGTGLGTQYF TGCGCCAGCAGCCAAGATGGCCTAGGAACCGGGTTGGGGACCCAGTACTTC
TRBD2 NA TRBJ2-7 TRBV29-1 CSVELSSGNEQYF TGCAGCGTTGAGCTGTCTAGCGGGAACGAGCAGTACTTC
NA NA TRBJ1-1 TRBV15 CATSRDRGANTEAFF TGTGCCACCAGCAGAGATCGGGGGGCGAACACTGAAGCTTTCTTT